The rows below give T cell receptor beta chains drawn from one sample of a study of cytomegalovirus exposure and HLA in healthy donors. Assay used: immunoSEQ multiplex PCR; TCRdb lists only in-frame clones, some missing. This sample's clone table lists tens of thousands of clones. The sequenced sample consisted of PBMCs. These receptors originate from a male donor in good health and CMV-seronegative. Each CDR3 is given with its conserved first and last residue. Fields, in order: V gene, clone size, J gene, CDR3 protein. Clone size is not always given. Where it is, it says once, few, many or a class for expanded clones.

>TRBV10-2|NA|TRBJ2-7
CASSRQGGYEQYF
>TRBV18|NA|TRBJ1-5
CASSSTTDRAKNQPQHF
>TRBV6-5|NA|TRBJ2-1
CASSYTPSYNEQFF
>TRBV11-2|NA|TRBJ2-7
CASSPLATASYEQYF
>TRBV6-5|NA|TRBJ1-1
CASSSRTGDTEAFF
>TRBV7-9|NA|TRBJ1-3
CASSLPPTGRVSGNTIYF
>TRBV6-6|NA|TRBJ2-5
CASRRQGRETQYF
>TRBV5-1|NA|TRBJ2-3
CASSLGGTSGTGDTQYF
>TRBV5-1|NA|TRBJ2-2
CASSLESGSHTGELFF
>TRBV10-3|NA|TRBJ2-1
CAITNPAGGYNEQFF
>TRBV7-7|NA|TRBJ1-1
CASSPDRVTEAFF
>TRBV9|NA|TRBJ2-1
CASSVPLAGYNEQFF
>TRBV10-1|NA|TRBJ2-3
CASSPNTDTQYF
>TRBV27|NA|TRBJ2-1
CASSLEDRGDNEQFF
>TRBV6-6|medium-sized|TRBJ1-3
CASSPPAKGNTIYF
>TRBV10-3|NA|TRBJ2-7
CAISVGGYEQYF
>TRBV28|NA|TRBJ2-2
CASETRNTGELFF
>TRBV7-9|NA|TRBJ2-7
CASIPLGVKAYEQYF
>TRBV29-1|NA|TRBJ2-1
CSVRLAEGNEQFF
>TRBV10-1|NA|TRBJ1-1
CASSESRLREMNTEAFF
>TRBV7-6|NA|TRBJ1-3
CASSSTGPLNTIYF
>TRBV6-5|NA|TRBJ2-5
CASSYSQGRETQYF
>TRBV5-1|NA|NA
CASRKQASSYEQYF
>TRBV28|NA|TRBJ2-1
CASIRGQGSLEQFF